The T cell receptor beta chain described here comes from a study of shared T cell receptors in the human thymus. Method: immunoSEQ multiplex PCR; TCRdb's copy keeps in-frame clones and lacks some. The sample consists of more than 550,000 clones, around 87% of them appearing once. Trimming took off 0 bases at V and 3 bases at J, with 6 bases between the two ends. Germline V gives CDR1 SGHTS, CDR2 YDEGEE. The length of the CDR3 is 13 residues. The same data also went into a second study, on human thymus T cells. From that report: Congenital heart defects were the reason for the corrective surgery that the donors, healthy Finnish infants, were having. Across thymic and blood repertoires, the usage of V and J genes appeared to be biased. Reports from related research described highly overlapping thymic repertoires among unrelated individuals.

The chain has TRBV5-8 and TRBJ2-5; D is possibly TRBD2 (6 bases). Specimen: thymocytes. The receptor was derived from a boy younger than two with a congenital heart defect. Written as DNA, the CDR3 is TGTGCCAGCAGCTTGGGCGGGAAAGAGACCCAGTACTTC. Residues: CASSLGGKETQYF.